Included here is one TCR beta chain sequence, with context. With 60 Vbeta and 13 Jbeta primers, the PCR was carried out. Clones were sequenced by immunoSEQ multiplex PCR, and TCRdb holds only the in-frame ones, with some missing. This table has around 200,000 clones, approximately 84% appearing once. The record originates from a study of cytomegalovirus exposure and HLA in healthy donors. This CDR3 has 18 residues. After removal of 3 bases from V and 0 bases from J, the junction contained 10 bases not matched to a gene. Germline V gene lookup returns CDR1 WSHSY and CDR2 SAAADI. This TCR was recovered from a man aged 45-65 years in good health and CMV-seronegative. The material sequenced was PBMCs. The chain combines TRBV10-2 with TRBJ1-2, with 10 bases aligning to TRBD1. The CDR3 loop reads CASSEPRDRGLPNYGYTF. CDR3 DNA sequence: TGCGCCAGCAGTGAACCCCGGGACAGGGGACTTCCTAACTATGGCTACACCTTC.